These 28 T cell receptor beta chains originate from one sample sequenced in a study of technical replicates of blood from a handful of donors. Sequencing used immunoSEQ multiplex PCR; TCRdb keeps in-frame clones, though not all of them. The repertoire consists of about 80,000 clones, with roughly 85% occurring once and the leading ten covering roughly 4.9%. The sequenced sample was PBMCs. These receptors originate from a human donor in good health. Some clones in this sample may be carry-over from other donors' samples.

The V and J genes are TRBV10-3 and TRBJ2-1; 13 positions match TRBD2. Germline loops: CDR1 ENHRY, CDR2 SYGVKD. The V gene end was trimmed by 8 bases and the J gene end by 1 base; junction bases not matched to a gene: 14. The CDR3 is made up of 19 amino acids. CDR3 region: CAIPLTSGGPGLSYNEQFF. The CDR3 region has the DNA TGTGCCATCCCCCTGACTAGCGGGGGGCCAGGTCTGTCCTACAATGAGCAGTTCTTC.

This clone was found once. CDR3 coding DNA: TGTGCCAGCAGCTCCAAGGACAGGTCCTCCCCTGAAGCTTTCTTT. This sequence encodes CASSSKDRSSPEAFF. The chain uses TRBV7-2 and TRBJ1-1; 7 bases align to TRBD1. The CDR3 extends over 15 amino acids. J gave up 6 bases and V 4 bases, and 11 bases lay outside the gene matches. Germline values: CDR1 SGHTA, CDR2 FQGNSA.

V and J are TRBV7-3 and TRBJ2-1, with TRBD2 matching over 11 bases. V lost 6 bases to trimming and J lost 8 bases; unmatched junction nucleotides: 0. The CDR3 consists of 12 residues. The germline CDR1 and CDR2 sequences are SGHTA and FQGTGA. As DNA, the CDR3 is TGTGCCAGCAGACTAGCGGGAGATGAGCAGTTCTTC. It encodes CASRLAGDEQFF.

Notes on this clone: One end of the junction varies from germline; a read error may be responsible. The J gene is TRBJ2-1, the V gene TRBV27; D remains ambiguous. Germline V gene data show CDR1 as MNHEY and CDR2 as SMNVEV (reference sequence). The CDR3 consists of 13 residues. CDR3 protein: CASSLRHSNEQFF. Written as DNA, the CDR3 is TGTGCCAGCAGTTTGAGACACAGTAATGAACAGTTCTTC.

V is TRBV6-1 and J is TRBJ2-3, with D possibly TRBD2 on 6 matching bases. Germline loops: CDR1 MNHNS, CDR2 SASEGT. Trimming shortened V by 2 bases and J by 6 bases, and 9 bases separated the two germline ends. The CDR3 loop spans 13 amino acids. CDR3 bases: TGTGCCAGCAGTGAAACTGGAGGGGATACGCAGTATTTT. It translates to CASSETGGDTQYF.

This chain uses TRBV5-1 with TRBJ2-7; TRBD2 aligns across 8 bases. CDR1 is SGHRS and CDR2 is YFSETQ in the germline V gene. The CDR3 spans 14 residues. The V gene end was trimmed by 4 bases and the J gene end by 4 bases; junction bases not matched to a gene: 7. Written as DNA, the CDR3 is TGCGCCAGCAGCCCGGGGGGGGCAGGGTACGAGCAGTACTTC. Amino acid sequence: CASSPGGAGYEQYF.

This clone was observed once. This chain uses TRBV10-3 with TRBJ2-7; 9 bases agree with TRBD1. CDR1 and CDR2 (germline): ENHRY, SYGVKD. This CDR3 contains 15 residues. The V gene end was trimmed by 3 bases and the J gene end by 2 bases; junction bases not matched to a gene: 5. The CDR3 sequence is CAISDTRQGAYEQYF. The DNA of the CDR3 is TGTGCCATCAGTGACACGAGACAGGGGGCCTACGAGCAGTACTTC.

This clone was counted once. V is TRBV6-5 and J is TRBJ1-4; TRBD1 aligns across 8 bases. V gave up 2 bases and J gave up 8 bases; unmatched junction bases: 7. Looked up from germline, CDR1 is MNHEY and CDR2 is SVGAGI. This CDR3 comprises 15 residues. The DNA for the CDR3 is TGTGCCAGCAGTTACGACGGAACAGGGGGGGAAAAACTGTTTTTT. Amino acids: CASSYDGTGGEKLFF.

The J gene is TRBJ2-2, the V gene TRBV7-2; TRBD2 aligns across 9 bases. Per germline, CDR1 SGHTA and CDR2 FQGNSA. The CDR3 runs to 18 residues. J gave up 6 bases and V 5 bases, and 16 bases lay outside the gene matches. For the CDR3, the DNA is TGTGCCAGCAGCCTGACCAGTAGCGGGAGCGGGTGGGCCGGGGAGCTGTTTTTT. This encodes CASSLTSSGSGWAGELFF. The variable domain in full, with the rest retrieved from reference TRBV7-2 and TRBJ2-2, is GAGVSQSPSNKVTEKGKDVELRCDPISGHTALYWYRQSLGQGLEFLIYFQGNSAPDKSGLPSDRFSAERTGGSVSTLTIQRTQQEDSAVYLCASSLTSSGSGWAGELFFGEGSRLTVL.

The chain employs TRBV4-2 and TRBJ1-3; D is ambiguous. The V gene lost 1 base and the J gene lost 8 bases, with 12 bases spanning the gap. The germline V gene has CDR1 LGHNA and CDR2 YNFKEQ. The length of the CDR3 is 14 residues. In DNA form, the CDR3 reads TGTGCCAGCAGCCAAGGGCAGCAGAGGGACACCATATATTTT. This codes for CASSQGQQRDTIYF.

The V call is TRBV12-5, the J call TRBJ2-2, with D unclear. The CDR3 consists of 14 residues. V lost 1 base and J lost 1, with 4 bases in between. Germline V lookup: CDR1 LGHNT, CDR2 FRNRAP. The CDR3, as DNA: TGTGCTAGTGGTTTGGGGAGGAACACCGGGGAGCTGTTTTTT. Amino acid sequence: CASGLGRNTGELFF.

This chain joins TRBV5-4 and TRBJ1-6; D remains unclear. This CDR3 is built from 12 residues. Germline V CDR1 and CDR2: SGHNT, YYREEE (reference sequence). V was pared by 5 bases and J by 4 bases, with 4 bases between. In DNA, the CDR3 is TGTGCCAGCAGACAGTATAATTCACCCCTCCACTTT. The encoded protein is CASRQYNSPLHF.

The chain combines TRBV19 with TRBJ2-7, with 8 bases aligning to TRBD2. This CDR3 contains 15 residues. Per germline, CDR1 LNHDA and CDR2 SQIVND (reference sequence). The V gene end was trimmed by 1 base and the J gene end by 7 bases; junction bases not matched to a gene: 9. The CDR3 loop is CASSIVGLASGEQYF. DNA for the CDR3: TGTGCCAGTAGTATAGTTGGACTAGCATCGGGGGAGCAGTACTTC.

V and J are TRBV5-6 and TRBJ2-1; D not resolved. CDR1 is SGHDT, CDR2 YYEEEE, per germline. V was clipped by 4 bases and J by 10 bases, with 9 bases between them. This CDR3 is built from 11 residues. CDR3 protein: CASSVTGEQFF. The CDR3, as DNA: TGTGCCAGCAGCGTGACTGGGGAGCAGTTCTTC.

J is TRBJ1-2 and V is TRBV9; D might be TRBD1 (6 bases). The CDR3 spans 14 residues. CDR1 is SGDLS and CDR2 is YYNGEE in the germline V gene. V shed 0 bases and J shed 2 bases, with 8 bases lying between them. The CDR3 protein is CASSVGTANYGYTF. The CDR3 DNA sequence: TGTGCCAGCAGCGTAGGGACAGCCAACTATGGCTACACCTTC.

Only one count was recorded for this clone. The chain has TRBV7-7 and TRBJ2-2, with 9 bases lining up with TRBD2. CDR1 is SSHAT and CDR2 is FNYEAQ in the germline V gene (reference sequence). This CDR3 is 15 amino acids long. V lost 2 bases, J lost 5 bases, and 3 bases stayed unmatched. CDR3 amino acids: CASSLIAGATGELFF. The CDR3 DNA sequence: TGTGCCAGCAGCTTAATAGCGGGGGCGACCGGGGAGCTGTTTTTT.

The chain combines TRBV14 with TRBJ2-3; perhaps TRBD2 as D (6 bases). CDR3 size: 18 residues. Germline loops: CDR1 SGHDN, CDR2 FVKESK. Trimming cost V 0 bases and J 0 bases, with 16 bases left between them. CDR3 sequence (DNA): TGTGCCAGCAGCCAAGATGTTAGGATTAGCGGTAGCACAGATACGCAGTATTTT. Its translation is CASSQDVRISGSTDTQYF.

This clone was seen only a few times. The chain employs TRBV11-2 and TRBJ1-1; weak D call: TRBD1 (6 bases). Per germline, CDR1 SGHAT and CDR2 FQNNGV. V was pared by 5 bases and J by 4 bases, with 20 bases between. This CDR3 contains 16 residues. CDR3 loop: CASSPGQYKRSTEAFF. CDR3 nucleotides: TGTGCCAGCAGCCCGGGACAATATAAACGTAGCACTGAAGCTTTCTTT. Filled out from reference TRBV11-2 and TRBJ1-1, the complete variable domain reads EAGVAQSPRYKIIEKRQSVAFWCNPISGHATLYWYQQILGQGPKLLIQFQNNGVVDDSQLPKDRFSAERLKGVDSTLKIQPAKLEDSAVYLCASSPGQYKRSTEAFFGQGTRLTVV.

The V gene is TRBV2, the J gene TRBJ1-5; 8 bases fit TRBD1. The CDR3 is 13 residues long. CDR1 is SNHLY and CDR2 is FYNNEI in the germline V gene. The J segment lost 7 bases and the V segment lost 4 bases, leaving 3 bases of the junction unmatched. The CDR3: CASSVDRGQPQHF. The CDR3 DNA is TGTGCCAGCAGTGTCGACAGGGGCCAGCCCCAGCATTTT.

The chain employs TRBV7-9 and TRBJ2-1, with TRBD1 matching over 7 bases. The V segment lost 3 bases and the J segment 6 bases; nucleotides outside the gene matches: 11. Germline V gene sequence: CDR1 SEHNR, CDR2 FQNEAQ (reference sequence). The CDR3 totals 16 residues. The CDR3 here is CASSLWTGLAINEQFF. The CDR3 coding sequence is TGTGCCAGCAGCTTGTGGACAGGCCTTGCCATCAATGAGCAGTTCTTC.

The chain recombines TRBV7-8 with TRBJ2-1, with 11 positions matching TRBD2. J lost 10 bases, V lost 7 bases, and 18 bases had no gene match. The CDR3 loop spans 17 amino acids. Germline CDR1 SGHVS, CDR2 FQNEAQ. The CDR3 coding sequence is TGTGCCAGCACCCCGCCCCTCCGGCTAGCGGGGGGACGAGAGCAGTTCTTC. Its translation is CASTPPLRLAGGREQFF.

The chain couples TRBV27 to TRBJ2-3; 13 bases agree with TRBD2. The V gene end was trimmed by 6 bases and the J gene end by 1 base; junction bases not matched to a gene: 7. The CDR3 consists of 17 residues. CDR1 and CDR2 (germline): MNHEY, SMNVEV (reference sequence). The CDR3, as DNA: TGTGCCAGCAGCCTCTGGACTAGCGGGGGCCGCACAGATACGCAGTATTTT. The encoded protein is CASSLWTSGGRTDTQYF.

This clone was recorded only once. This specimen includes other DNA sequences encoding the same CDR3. The CDR3: CASSSAGGYNEQFF. CDR3 nucleotides: TGCGCCAGCAGTTCCGCGGGAGGTTACAATGAGCAGTTCTTC. V and J are TRBV5-1 and TRBJ2-1; 8 nucleotides agree with TRBD2. The germline V gene has CDR1 SGHRS and CDR2 YFSETQ. Trimming removed 5 bases from V and 4 bases from J; junction bases left unmatched: 5. This CDR3 has 14 residues.

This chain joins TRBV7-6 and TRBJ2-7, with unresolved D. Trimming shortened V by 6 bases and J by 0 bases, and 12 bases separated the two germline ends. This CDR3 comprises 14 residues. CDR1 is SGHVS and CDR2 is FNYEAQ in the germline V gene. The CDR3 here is CASSQDLSSYEQYF. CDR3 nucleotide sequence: TGTGCCAGCAGTCAAGACTTGAGCTCCTACGAGCAGTACTTC.

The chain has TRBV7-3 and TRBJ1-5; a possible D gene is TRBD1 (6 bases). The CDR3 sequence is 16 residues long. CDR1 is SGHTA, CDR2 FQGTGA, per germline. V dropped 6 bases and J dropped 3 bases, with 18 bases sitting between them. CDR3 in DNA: TGTGCCAGCAGACGCCTCCGGGGGGGCAACAATCAGCCCCAGCATTTT. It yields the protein CASRRLRGGNNQPQHF.

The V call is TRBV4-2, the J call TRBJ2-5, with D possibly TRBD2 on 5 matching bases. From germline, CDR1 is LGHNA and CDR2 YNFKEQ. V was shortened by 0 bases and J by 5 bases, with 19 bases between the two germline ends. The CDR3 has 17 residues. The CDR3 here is CASSQDRGEITRETQYF. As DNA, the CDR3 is TGTGCCAGCAGCCAAGATCGGGGAGAAATTACCCGGGAGACCCAGTACTTC.

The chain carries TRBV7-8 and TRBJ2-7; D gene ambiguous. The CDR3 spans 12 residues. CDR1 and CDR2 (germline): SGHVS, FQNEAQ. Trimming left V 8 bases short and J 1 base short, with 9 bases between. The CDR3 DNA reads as TGTGCCAGCGATGACGGGTCCTACGAGCAGTACTTC. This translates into CASDDGSYEQYF.

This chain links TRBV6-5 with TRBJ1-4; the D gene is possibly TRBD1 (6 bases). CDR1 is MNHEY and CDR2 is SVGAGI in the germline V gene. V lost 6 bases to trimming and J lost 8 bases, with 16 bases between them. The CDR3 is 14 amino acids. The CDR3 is CASSRDIRPEKLFF. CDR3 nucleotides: TGTGCCAGCAGCCGGGACATCAGGCCAGAAAAACTGTTTTTT.